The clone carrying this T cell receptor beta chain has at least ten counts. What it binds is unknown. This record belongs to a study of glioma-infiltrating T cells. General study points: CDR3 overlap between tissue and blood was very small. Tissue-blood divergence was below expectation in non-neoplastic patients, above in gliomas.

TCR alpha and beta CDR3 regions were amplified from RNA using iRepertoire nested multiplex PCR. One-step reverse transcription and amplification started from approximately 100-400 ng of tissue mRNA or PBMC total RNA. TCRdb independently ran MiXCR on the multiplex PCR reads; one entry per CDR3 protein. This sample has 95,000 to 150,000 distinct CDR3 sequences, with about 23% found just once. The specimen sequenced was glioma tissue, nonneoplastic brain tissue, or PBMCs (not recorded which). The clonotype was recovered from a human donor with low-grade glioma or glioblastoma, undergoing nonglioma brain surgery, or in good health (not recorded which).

As DNA, the CDR3 is TGTGCCAGCAGCCCGGGACTAGCGGGAGGGACACTAAGCTCCTACAATGAGCAGTTCTTC. The encoded protein is CASSPGLAGGTLSSYNEQFF. V usage is TRBV5-4 and J usage is TRBJ2-1; 16 positions agree with TRBD2. This CDR3 has 20 residues. Trimming removed 4 bases from V and 0 bases from J; junction bases left unmatched: 10. CDR1 is SGHNT, CDR2 YYREEE, per germline (reference sequence).